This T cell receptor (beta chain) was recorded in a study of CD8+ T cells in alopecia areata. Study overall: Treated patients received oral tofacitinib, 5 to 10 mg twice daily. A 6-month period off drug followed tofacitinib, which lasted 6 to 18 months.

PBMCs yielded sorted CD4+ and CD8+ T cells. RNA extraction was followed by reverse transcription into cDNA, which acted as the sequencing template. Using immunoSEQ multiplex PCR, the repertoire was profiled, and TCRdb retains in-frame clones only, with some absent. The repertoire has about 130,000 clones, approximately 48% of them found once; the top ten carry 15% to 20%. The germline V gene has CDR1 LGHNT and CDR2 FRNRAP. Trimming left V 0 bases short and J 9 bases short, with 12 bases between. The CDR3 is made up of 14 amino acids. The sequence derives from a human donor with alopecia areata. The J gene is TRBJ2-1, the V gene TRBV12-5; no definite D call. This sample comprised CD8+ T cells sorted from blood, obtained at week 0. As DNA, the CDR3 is TGTGCTAGTGGTTTGGTATTAGGTGCCAGTGAGCAGTTCTTC. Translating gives CASGLVLGASEQFF.